Each of the 14 T cell receptor beta chains below was sequenced from the same sample in a study of beta chain features in type 1 diabetes. These receptors' targets are unknown. Study-level findings and limits: Shortening that was moderate but significant affected the TCRB CDR3s of Type 1 diabetes patients in all four CD4+ subsets.

The investigators reverse transcribed all of the isolated RNA, so they sequenced expressed TCRB transcripts. This table comes from immunoSEQ multiplex PCR, and its TCRdb copy is limited to in-frame clones, with some not included. The data hold roughly 150,000 clones, with about 10% observed a single time. The specimen sequenced was central memory CD4+ T cells from blood. These receptors all stem from a woman between 25 and 40 years old with type 1 diabetes.

This clone was observed a few times. This chain links TRBV28 with TRBJ2-6; D is unresolved. This CDR3 has 15 amino acids. CDR1 MDHEN and CDR2 SYDVKM come from the germline V gene. V lost 6 bases and J lost 0, with 9 bases in between. The DNA for the CDR3 is TGTGCCAGCAGCCACTCAGGCTCTGGGGCCAACGTCCTGACTTTC. Translation gives CASSHSGSGANVLTF.

This clone was counted a few times. This chain uses TRBV7-9 with TRBJ1-4, with TRBD1 matching over 8 bases. V lost 5 bases, J lost 6 bases, and 5 bases stayed unmatched. The CDR3 loop spans 14 amino acids. Germline values: CDR1 SEHNR, CDR2 FQNEAQ (reference sequence). The CDR3 loop reads CASSPGQGDEKLFF. DNA of the CDR3: TGTGCCAGCAGCCCAGGACAGGGTGATGAAAAACTGTTTTTT.

This clone was seen only once. V is TRBV18 and J is TRBJ2-5; 7 bases match TRBD2. The CDR3 length is 14 residues. V gave up 2 bases and J gave up 3 bases; unmatched junction bases: 3. Germline values: CDR1 KGHSH, CDR2 LQKENI. The CDR3 is CASSPTLAEETQYF. The DNA for the CDR3 is TGTGCCAGCTCACCAACCCTAGCGGAAGAGACCCAGTACTTC.

This clone has just a few counts. The genes are TRBV7-9 and TRBJ2-5; D may be TRBD2 (5 bases). Germline V CDR1 and CDR2: SEHNR, FQNEAQ (reference sequence). The CDR3 has 13 residues. Trimming removed 3 bases at V and 4 bases at J, with 9 bases between. The CDR3 sequence is CASSFGRGETQYF. The CDR3 DNA reads as TGTGCCAGCAGCTTTGGGAGAGGAGAGACCCAGTACTTC. Complete variable domain (other parts from reference TRBV7-9 and TRBJ2-5): DTGVSQNPRHKITKRGQNVTFRCDPISEHNRLYWYRQTLGQGPEFLTYFQNEAQLEKSRLLSDRFSAERPKGSFSTLEIQRTEQGDSAMYLCASSFGRGETQYFGPGTRLLVL.

This clone has just a few counts. The CDR3: CAWTLTDYNEQFF. Written as DNA, the CDR3 is TGTGCCTGGACACTGACAGACTACAATGAGCAGTTCTTC. The rearrangement uses TRBV30 and TRBJ2-1, with D possibly being TRBD1 (5 bases). V gave up 4 bases and J gave up 3 bases, with 10 bases separating them. Germline V CDR1 and CDR2: GTSNPN, SVGIG (reference sequence). The CDR3 has 13 residues.

The V gene is TRBV6-4, the J gene TRBJ1-1; TRBD1 might be the D (6 bases). The CDR3 extends over 13 amino acids. V lost 4 bases to trimming and J lost 5 bases, with 11 bases between them. CDR1 MRHNA and CDR2 SNTAGT come from the germline V gene. The CDR3 protein is CASSALQGTEAFF. DNA of the CDR3: TGTGCCAGCAGTGCCCTCCAGGGGACTGAAGCTTTCTTT.

V usage is TRBV14 and J usage is TRBJ1-2; D remains unclear. The germline V and J ends were trimmed by 4 bases and 4 bases, with 10 bases remaining between them. CDR1 is SGHDN, CDR2 FVKESK, per germline. This CDR3 contains 13 residues. The CDR3 protein is CASSLRPIYGYTF. CDR3 nucleotides: TGTGCCAGCAGCCTGCGGCCTATCTATGGCTACACCTTC.

V gene TRBV28 combines with J gene TRBJ2-1, with 7 bases aligning to TRBD1. The germline CDR1 and CDR2 sequences are MDHEN and SYDVKM. The CDR3 extends over 12 amino acids. V was pared by 10 bases and J by 3 bases, with 3 bases of the junction left unmatched. The CDR3 coding sequence is TGTGCCACATACAGGGGCTACAATGAGCAGTTCTTC. This translates into CATYRGYNEQFF.

This clone was seen more than once but under ten times. J is TRBJ2-5 and V is TRBV11-2, with 7 bases that match TRBD2. CDR1 and CDR2 (germline): SGHAT, FQNNGV. This CDR3 has 14 residues. V trimming: 8 bases; J trimming: 1 base; junction bases outside the gene matches: 7. The CDR3: CASASGGFQETQYF. The CDR3 nucleotides are TGTGCCAGCGCATCGGGGGGATTCCAAGAGACCCAGTACTTC.

This clone has just a few counts. At one boundary the junction diverges from the germline segment, which might be a read error. V gene TRBV7-7 combines with J gene TRBJ2-3; 8 nucleotides align to TRBD2. The CDR3 totals 16 residues. Germline values: CDR1 SSHAT, CDR2 FNYEAQ (reference sequence). DNA for the CDR3: TGTGCTAGCAGCTCCTCTGCGGGAGGAGGGACAGATACGCAGTATTTT. This encodes CASSSSAGGGTDTQYF. The variable domain in full, with the rest retrieved from reference TRBV7-7 and TRBJ2-3, is GAGVSQSPRYKVTKRGQDVTLRCDPISSHATLYWYQQALGQGPEFLTYFNYEAQPDKSGLPSDRFSAERPEGSISTLTIQRTEQRDSAMYRCASSSSAGGGTDTQYFGPGTRLTVL.

The V gene is TRBV5-1, the J gene TRBJ2-2, with TRBD1 matching 10 bases. The V and J ends lost 4 bases and 5 bases, in that order; junction bases with no gene match: 8. Germline CDR1 and CDR2: SGHRS and YFSETQ. The CDR3 is made up of 16 amino acids. The CDR3 DNA reads as TGCGCCAGCAGCAACGGACAGGGGGTCCCTACCGGGGAGCTGTTTTTT. Its translation is CASSNGQGVPTGELFF.

There are a few counts of this clone. The chain has TRBV6-5 and TRBJ1-1; TRBD1 aligns across 7 bases. Looked up from germline, CDR1 is MNHEY and CDR2 is SVGAGI. J gave up 11 bases and V 2 bases, and 8 bases lay outside the gene matches. This CDR3 has 13 residues. The CDR3 here is CASSYRDSRGAFF. The CDR3 DNA reads TGTGCCAGCAGTTACCGGGACAGCCGGGGGGCTTTCTTT.

This clone has a handful of counts. The rearrangement uses TRBV25-1 and TRBJ1-2; a possible D gene is TRBD1 (5 bases). The V gene's germline CDR1 is MGHDK and CDR2 SYGVNS. Trimming cost V 3 bases and J 8 bases, with 10 bases left between them. This CDR3 region has 12 residues. The CDR3 region is CASSDSGLGYTF. The DNA for the CDR3 is TGTGCCAGCAGTGATTCGGGACTGGGCTACACCTTC.

In this sample, this clone turned up a few times. The chain joins TRBV7-6 to TRBJ1-5; TRBD1 matches 11 bases. The germline gives CDR1 SGHVS, CDR2 FNYEAQ. V lost 5 bases, J lost 5 bases, and 8 bases stayed unmatched. CDR3 length: 16 residues. The CDR3 region has the DNA TGTGCCAGCAGCCCTCGGGACAGGGGGGAGGATCAGCCCCAGCATTTT. This codes for CASSPRDRGEDQPQHF.